The entry below describes one TCR beta chain. The data are from a study of blood T cell repertoires in COVID-19. Participants were aged about 18 to 89 years from approximately 23 US areas. The CDR3 covers 15 residues. The V gene's germline CDR1 is SNHLY and CDR2 FYNNEI. Germline trimming cut 5 bases from V and 5 bases from J; bases unmatched to any gene: 8. Here immunoSEQ multiplex PCR was the method, and the copy in TCRdb shows in-frame clones only, minus some. Here the sample spans 300,000 to 400,000 clones, approximately 87% being singletons. The TCR comes from a woman under 40 with acute COVID-19. The source material was PBMCs or T cells enriched from blood (not recorded which). The chain is built from TRBV2 and TRBJ1-5, with 8 bases identical to TRBD1. This CDR3 is CASSPTGGLYQPQHF. In DNA form, the CDR3 reads TGTGCCAGCAGTCCTACAGGGGGACTCTATCAGCCCCAGCATTTT.